One sample yielded the 8 T cell receptor beta chains listed below, sequenced in a study of shared clonotypes between healthy human individuals. Sequencing used immunoSEQ multiplex PCR; TCRdb keeps in-frame clones, though not all of them. Seen here are roughly 1,600,000 clones, less than 99% observed once, and the top ten hold approximately 0.38%. The specimen sequenced was naive CD4+ T cells sorted from blood. This sample's subset: CD45RA+ positively selected. The receptors were sampled from a man aged 25 to 40 in good health.

This chain links TRBV4-3 with TRBJ2-3, with 9 nucleotides matching TRBD2. Germline CDR1 reads LGHNA; CDR2 reads YSLEER. The CDR3 totals 18 residues. J gave up 1 base and V 1 base, and 9 bases lay outside the gene matches. In DNA, the CDR3 is TGCGCCAGCAGCCAAGCAACGAAGGGACTAGCAGGCACAGATACGCAGTATTTT. This encodes CASSQATKGLAGTDTQYF.

The chain carries TRBV7-8 and TRBJ1-4, with D tentatively TRBD1 (5 bases). The V end was cut by 5 bases, the J end by 5 bases, with 30 bases between. Germline V lookup: CDR1 SGHVS, CDR2 FQNEAQ. This CDR3 is 20 amino acids long. As DNA, the CDR3 is TGTGCCAGCAGCCGCATAAGACAGCCTATACCACTACCCCAGAATGAAAAACTGTTTTTT. It is translated as CASSRIRQPIPLPQNEKLFF.

The chain is built from TRBV10-2 and TRBJ1-4, with 8 positions matching TRBD1. The CDR3 loop spans 13 amino acids. Germline CDR1 reads WSHSY; CDR2 reads SAAADI. V was pared by 4 bases and J by 13 bases, with 8 bases of the junction left unmatched. The CDR3 region has the DNA TGCGCCAGCAGTGCTGACAGGGGTTTGATACTGTTTTTT. Translated: CASSADRGLILFF.

V gene TRBV11-2 combines with J gene TRBJ2-6; D may be TRBD1 or TRBD2 (5 bases each). The CDR3 loop spans 19 amino acids. Germline CDR1 reads SGHAT; CDR2 reads FQNNGV. Trimming stripped 5 bases from V and 4 bases from J, with 24 bases between. CDR3 sequence reads: CASSKRGEGIRSGANVLTF. The CDR3 coding sequence is TGTGCCAGCAGCAAGAGGGGTGAGGGGATACGGTCCGGGGCCAACGTCCTGACTTTC. Complete variable domain (other parts from reference TRBV11-2 and TRBJ2-6): EAGVAQSPRYKIIEKRQSVAFWCNPISGHATLYWYQQILGQGPKLLIQFQNNGVVDDSQLPKDRFSAERLKGVDSTLKIQPAKLEDSAVYLCASSKRGEGIRSGANVLTFGAGSRLTVL.

This chain connects TRBV7-2 to TRBJ2-7; tentative D call: TRBD1 (5 bases). CDR1 and CDR2 from the germline V gene are SGHTA and FQGNSA. The CDR3 spans 13 residues. Trimming took off 4 bases at V and 3 bases at J, with 10 bases between the two ends. This CDR3 is CASSSGHFYEQYF. The DNA of the CDR3 is TGTGCCAGCAGCTCTGGACACTTCTACGAGCAGTACTTC.

For this clone: The same CDR3 arises from other DNA sequences in this sample as well. This chain uses TRBV18 with TRBJ2-7; TRBD1 matches at 7 bases. With V trimmed by 6 bases and J by 3 bases, 5 bases remained unmatched. Germline V gene sequence: CDR1 KGHSH, CDR2 LQKENI. The CDR3 consists of 13 residues. CDR3: CASSPGQIYEQYF. CDR3 nucleotide sequence: TGTGCCAGCTCGCCGGGACAGATCTACGAGCAGTACTTC. The entire variable domain, with the rest obtained from reference TRBV18 and TRBJ2-7, is as follows: NAGVMQNPRHLVRRRGQEARLRCSPMKGHSHVYWYRQLPEEGLKFMVYLQKENIIDESGMPKERFSAEFPKEGPSILRIQQVVRGDSAAYFCASSPGQIYEQYFGPGTRLTVT.

The rearrangement links TRBV18 to TRBJ2-1; TRBD2 aligns across 9 bases. This CDR3 spans 17 amino acids. Germline values: CDR1 KGHSH, CDR2 LQKENI. After removal of 5 bases from V and 5 bases from J, the junction contained 13 bases not matched to a gene. The CDR3 spells CASSSTGLAGLNNEQFF. Here the CDR3 DNA reads TGTGCCAGCTCATCGACGGGACTAGCTGGGCTCAACAATGAGCAGTTCTTC.

The rearrangement uses TRBV6-5 and TRBJ2-7; 9 bases align to TRBD1. J was trimmed by 6 bases and V by 6 bases; bases with no gene match: 6. CDR1 is MNHEY, CDR2 SVGAGI, per germline. The CDR3 loop spans 13 amino acids. Here the CDR3 reads CASRSTGGGEQYF. In nucleotides, the CDR3 is TGTGCCAGCAGGTCCACAGGGGGCGGCGAGCAGTACTTC.